The next 28 T cell receptor beta chains were all read from a single sample in a study of T cells after yellow fever vaccination. TCRdb re-called the 5' RACE reads with MiXCR, one entry per CDR3 protein. This sample carries some 500,000 distinct CDR3 sequences, approximately 13% of them seen once, and the ten largest clones take 11% to 15%. This material consisted of PBMCs, taken on the day of the yellow fever booster vaccination. The receptors shown here come from a man aged 30 to 39 who received the YFV17D yellow fever vaccine.

Only a few counts were recorded for this clonotype. J is TRBJ2-4 and V is TRBV25-1; D is possibly TRBD2 (5 bases). The CDR3 covers 13 residues. Germline CDR1 MGHDK, CDR2 SYGVNS. Trimming removed 6 bases at V and 10 bases at J, with 16 bases between. CDR3 DNA: TGTGCCAGCAGCCTCCAGGAGAGAGGGATTCAGTACTTC. Its protein product is CASSLQERGIQYF.

This clonotype has a count of ten or more. V gene TRBV5-1 combines with J gene TRBJ2-1; D gene unclear. V was trimmed by 0 bases and J by 6 bases, leaving 4 bases between them. The CDR3 has 12 amino acids. The V gene's germline CDR1 is SGHRS and CDR2 YFSETQ. CDR3 sequence: CASSLAGNEQFF. Written as DNA, the CDR3 is TGCGCCAGCAGCTTGGCCGGCAATGAGCAGTTCTTC.

The chain joins TRBV29-1 to TRBJ1-2; 12 positions match TRBD1. Germline V gene sequence: CDR1 SQVTM, CDR2 ANQGSEA. The ends lost 5 bases at V and 9 bases at J; junction bases unmatched: 4. This CDR3 is built from 12 residues. CDR3 in DNA: TGCAGCGTTCGGGACAGGGGGCTAAGCTACACCTTC. It encodes CSVRDRGLSYTF.

The chain carries TRBV7-2 and TRBJ1-4; D might be TRBD1 (5 bases). V dropped 5 bases and J dropped 7 bases, with 17 bases sitting between them. Germline V gives CDR1 SGHTA, CDR2 FQGNSA. The CDR3 runs 15 residues. CDR3 sequence: CASSPRQTIAEKLFF. CDR3 DNA: TGTGCCAGCAGCCCCCGACAGACTATAGCTGAAAAACTGTTTTTT.

The sample holds one count of this clonotype. The rearrangement uses TRBV5-5 and TRBJ2-5; possibly TRBD1 for D (6 bases). This CDR3 has 15 residues. V was clipped by 6 bases and J by 0 bases, with 15 bases between them. Germline CDR1 and CDR2: SGHKS and YYEKEE (reference sequence). The CDR3 region is CASTPGQTYQETQYF. The DNA for the CDR3 is TGTGCCAGCACCCCTGGACAGACGTACCAAGAGACCCAGTACTTC.

The chain couples TRBV5-1 to TRBJ2-5, with 10 bases lining up with TRBD2. The length of the CDR3 is 15 residues. Germline assignment: CDR1 SGHRS and CDR2 YFSETQ. The J segment lost 6 bases and the V segment lost 2 bases, leaving 7 bases of the junction unmatched. CDR3 residues: CASSLSGLASQTQYF. The CDR3 nucleotides read TGCGCCAGCAGCTTATCGGGACTAGCGAGTCAGACCCAGTACTTC.

This clonotype has only a few counts. The chain links TRBV10-1 to TRBJ2-3; D is ambiguous. Germline lookup yields CDR1 WNHNN and CDR2 SYGVQD (reference sequence). V lost 1 base, J lost 6 bases, and 5 bases lay in between. This CDR3 is 12 amino acids long. The CDR3, as DNA: TGCGCCAGCAGTGAGTTGAAGGATACGCAGTATTTT. The encoded protein is CASSELKDTQYF.

The rearrangement uses TRBV20-1 and TRBJ2-7, with 7 bases aligning to TRBD2. The ends lost 3 bases at V and 4 bases at J; junction bases unmatched: 12. This CDR3 is built from 15 residues. Germline assignment: CDR1 DFQATT and CDR2 SNEGSKA (reference sequence). The CDR3 DNA reads TGCAGTGCTAGTACGAGCGGGAACTTTAAGTACGAGCAGTACTTC. This sequence encodes CSASTSGNFKYEQYF.

This clonotype was seen a handful of times. V and J are TRBV5-4 and TRBJ2-5; 7 bases match TRBD1. Losses at the gene ends were 5 bases for V and 4 bases for J; bases not matched to a gene: 5. The CDR3 is 13 residues long. Germline V CDR1 and CDR2: SGHNT, YYREEE (reference sequence). The CDR3 here is CASRNRDRETQYF. As DNA, the CDR3 is TGTGCCAGCAGAAACCGGGACAGAGAGACCCAGTACTTC.

This clonotype came up a few times. This rearrangement joins TRBV5-5 to TRBJ1-6; possibly TRBD1 for D (5 bases). The CDR3 is 14 amino acids. Trimming shortened V by 3 bases and J by 10 bases, and 14 bases separated the two germline ends. CDR1 and CDR2 (germline): SGHKS, YYEKEE (reference sequence). As DNA, the CDR3 is TGTGCCAGCAGCTGGGGGAGGGTCGGATCACCCCTCCACTTT. Encoded protein: CASSWGRVGSPLHF.

This chain connects TRBV20-1 to TRBJ2-7; a possible D gene is TRBD2 (5 bases). CDR3 length: 12 amino acids. Germline values: CDR1 DFQATT, CDR2 SNEGSKA (reference sequence). Between the trimmed V and J ends, which lost 0 bases and 3 bases, there was a span of 6 bases. CDR3 region: CSARDAGYEQYF. The CDR3 coding sequence is TGCAGTGCTAGAGATGCGGGCTACGAGCAGTACTTC.

The gene calls are TRBV5-4 and TRBJ2-1; TRBD2 is a possible D gene (6 bases). This CDR3 has 13 amino acids. From germline, CDR1 is SGHNT and CDR2 YYREEE (reference sequence). V was pared by 6 bases and J by 4 bases, with 11 bases between. This chain's CDR3 is CASTGSGYNEQFF. CDR3 sequence (DNA): TGTGCCAGCACCGGGAGCGGGTACAATGAGCAGTTCTTC.

There are a few counts of this clonotype. CDR3 nucleotide sequence: TGTGCCACCGACAGGGACGGCAATCAGCCCCAGCATTTT. It specifies CATDRDGNQPQHF. This chain joins TRBV19 and TRBJ1-5; 7 nucleotides line up with TRBD1. Germline assignment: CDR1 LNHDA and CDR2 SQIVND (reference sequence). V was pared by 10 bases and J by 2 bases, with 5 bases of the junction left unmatched. The CDR3 runs to 13 residues.

V gene TRBV6-5 combines with J gene TRBJ2-7; 8 nucleotides match TRBD1. The V gene end was trimmed by 0 bases and the J gene end by 3 bases; junction bases not matched to a gene: 4. Germline CDR1 reads MNHEY; CDR2 reads SVGAGI. The CDR3 runs to 15 residues. The CDR3 bases are TGTGCCAGCAGTTACTCTGGGACAGGTAACTACGAGCAGTACTTC. Translating it yields CASSYSGTGNYEQYF.

The chain uses TRBV12-3 or TRBV12-4 and TRBJ1-1; D not resolved. This CDR3 comprises 12 residues. Trimming took off 6 bases at V and 3 bases at J, with 8 bases between the two ends. In nucleotides, the CDR3 is TGTGCCAGCAGCCCCTGGGACACTGAAGCTTTCTTT. It encodes CASSPWDTEAFF.

This clonotype was counted between two and nine times. The chain uses TRBV7-6 and TRBJ2-5; the D call may be TRBD1 or TRBD2 (5 bases each). Germline V gives CDR1 SGHVS, CDR2 FNYEAQ. The CDR3 has 15 amino acids. Trimming took 5 bases from V and 1 from J, leaving 14 bases between them. DNA for the CDR3: TGTGCCAGCAGCCCGCACGGGGCTGTCCAAGAGACCCAGTACTTC. Amino acids: CASSPHGAVQETQYF.

V usage is TRBV2 and J usage is TRBJ2-7, with 8 bases aligning to TRBD1. Germline CDR1 SNHLY, CDR2 FYNNEI. V lost 4 bases to trimming and J lost 4 bases; unmatched junction nucleotides: 6. This CDR3 contains 14 residues. The CDR3 DNA follows: TGTGCCAGCAGTGGGGGACAGGCCCTATACGAGCAGTACTTC. Its translation is CASSGGQALYEQYF. The whole variable domain, filled in from reference TRBV2 and TRBJ2-7, reads EPEVTQTPSHQVTQMGQEVILRCVPISNHLYFYWYRQILGQKVEFLVSFYNNEISEKSEIFDDQFSVERPDGSNFTLKIRSTKLEDSAMYFCASSGGQALYEQYFGPGTRLTVT.

DNA for the CDR3: TGTGCCAGCAGCCAACAACACACTGAAGCTTTCTTT. Protein sequence: CASSQQHTEAFF. The chain combines TRBV28 with TRBJ1-1, with D unclear. This CDR3 is built from 12 residues. Germline lookup yields CDR1 MDHEN and CDR2 SYDVKM. V was clipped by 6 bases and J by 3 bases, with 8 bases between them.

This clonotype was counted a few times. This sequence joins TRBV29-1 and TRBJ2-4; D might be TRBD2 (5 bases). V was pared by 4 bases and J by 8 bases, with 12 bases between. There are 12 residues in the CDR3. Germline CDR1 reads SQVTM; CDR2 reads ANQGSEA. CDR3 sequence: CSVARVADIQYF. CDR3 sequence (DNA): TGCAGCGTTGCGAGGGTGGCGGACATTCAGTACTTC.

This clonotype appeared many times. The V gene is TRBV12-3 or TRBV12-4, the J gene TRBJ2-7; no clear D. There are 15 residues in the CDR3. V lost 4 bases, J lost 4 bases, and 17 bases lay in between. CDR3 protein: CASSSLPPDGYEQYF. DNA for the CDR3: TGTGCCAGCAGTTCCCTACCACCTGACGGATACGAGCAGTACTTC.

This clonotype was counted between two and nine times. The V call is TRBV6-1, the J call TRBJ1-2; 12 nucleotides align to TRBD1. The V gene's germline CDR1 is MNHNS and CDR2 SASEGT. The V segment lost 5 bases and the J segment 3 bases; nucleotides outside the gene matches: 13. The CDR3 covers 18 residues. Written as DNA, the CDR3 is TGTGCCAGCAGTCGAGCCGGGACAGGGGGCGCAGTGGACTATGGCTACACCTTC. Protein: CASSRAGTGGAVDYGYTF.

This clonotype was seen only a few times. The genes are TRBV7-2 and TRBJ2-5; possible D gene TRBD2, 6 bases. The CDR3 is 14 residues long. Per germline, CDR1 SGHTA and CDR2 FQGNSA. V was pared by 6 bases and J by 5 bases, with 16 bases between. CDR3 protein: CASRTEGWYETQYF. The CDR3 nucleotides are TGTGCCAGCAGGACGGAGGGGTGGTATGAGACCCAGTACTTC. Full variable domain (missing parts from reference TRBV7-2 and TRBJ2-5): GAGVSQSPSNKVTEKGKDVELRCDPISGHTALYWYRQSLGQGLEFLIYFQGNSAPDKSGLPSDRFSAERTGGSVSTLTIQRTQQEDSAVYLCASRTEGWYETQYFGPGTRLLVL.

The chain recombines TRBV6-5 with TRBJ2-1, with TRBD2 matching over 9 bases. Germline loops: CDR1 MNHEY, CDR2 SVGAGI. The CDR3 extends over 18 amino acids. Losses at the gene ends were 0 bases for V and 0 bases for J; bases not matched to a gene: 6. The CDR3 spells CASSYSFLAGSSYNEQFF. The CDR3 bases are TGTGCCAGCAGTTACTCCTTTCTAGCGGGAAGCTCCTACAATGAGCAGTTCTTC.

The CDR3 DNA reads TGTGCCAGCTCACCAGACGGGGCAGGAAGCACAGATACGCAGTATTTT. Translation: CASSPDGAGSTDTQYF. The chain uses TRBV18 and TRBJ2-3; D might be TRBD1 or TRBD2, each matching 5 bases. This CDR3 region has 16 residues. With 2 bases removed from V and 0 bases from J, the gap between germline ends came to 12 bases. The germline gives CDR1 KGHSH, CDR2 LQKENI.

This clonotype showed up just a few times. The CDR3 reads CASSTRTSGGDQETQYF. CDR3 nucleotides: TGTGCCAGCAGTACCCGGACTAGCGGGGGGGACCAAGAGACCCAGTACTTC. The chain joins TRBV27 to TRBJ2-5, with 15 bases lining up with TRBD2. V shed 5 bases, J shed 0 bases, and the junction held 4 bases outside the gene matches. Germline CDR1 reads MNHEY; CDR2 reads SMNVEV (reference sequence). The CDR3 loop spans 17 amino acids.

This clonotype was counted between two and nine times. CDR3 sequence: CATSSARSPDEQFF. The DNA of the CDR3 is TGTGCCACCAGTTCTGCCCGCTCCCCCGATGAGCAGTTCTTC. The chain carries TRBV24-1 and TRBJ2-1, with D uncertain. Germline values: CDR1 KGHDR, CDR2 SFDVKD. This CDR3 is built from 14 residues. The V gene lost 6 bases and the J gene lost 8 bases, with 16 bases spanning the gap.

This chain joins TRBV20-1 and TRBJ2-7; unclear D gene. CDR3 length: 12 amino acids. CDR1 and CDR2 from the germline V gene are DFQATT and SNEGSKA (reference sequence). V lost 4 bases, J lost 3 bases, and 10 bases lay in between. The CDR3 coding sequence is TGCAGTGCTAACGGGCCCAGCTACGAGCAGTACTTC. Protein sequence: CSANGPSYEQYF.

This clonotype was counted ten times or more. The J gene is TRBJ2-1, the V gene TRBV7-2, with D hard to call. Germline CDR1 reads SGHTA; CDR2 reads FQGNSA. The CDR3 has 12 residues. The V gene lost 4 bases and the J gene lost 7 bases, with 8 bases spanning the gap. This chain's CDR3 is CASSSDLNEQFF. The CDR3 region has the DNA TGTGCCAGCAGCTCAGACCTTAATGAGCAGTTCTTC.